The present T cell receptor beta chain was sequenced within a study of blood T cell repertoires in COVID-19. Background on the study: There were acute and convalescent COVID-19 samples, and they came from the United States, Italy and Spain. T cells, B-cell-depleted T cells, or PBMCs supplied cDNA or gDNA.

Germline CDR1 and CDR2: SGDLS and YYNGEE. The CDR3 loop spans 13 amino acids. Deletions cut 0 bases from V and 8 bases from J, with 8 bases between. Authors' processing steps: The authors estimated nucleated cell counts from reference gene primer amplification. TCRdb's copy holds only in-frame clones and misses some; the assay was immunoSEQ multiplex PCR. That table furnishes V, J and clone size, whereas the DNA furnished D and trimming. The sample has around 300,000 clones, roughly 89% seen once. Sample: peripheral blood. This receptor was obtained from a woman under 40 with active or convalescent COVID-19. The chain is built from TRBV9 and TRBJ2-2, with D unclear. This chain's CDR3 is CASSVVVEGELFF. CDR3 nucleotide sequence: TGTGCCAGCAGCGTAGTGGTCGAGGGGGAGCTGTTTTTT.